The source of this T cell receptor (beta chain) is a study of regulatory T cells in long-lasting Graves disease. Regarding time point: newly diagnosed GD, antithyroid drugs for less than 3 months. RNA isolated from PBMCs was used to make the TCR library. The CDR3 is made up of 16 amino acids. The germline V gene encodes CDR1 SEHNR and CDR2 FQNEAQ (reference sequence). With 6 bases clipped from V and 0 bases from J, the junction kept 10 bases outside the gene matches. This clonotype was detected only a few times. In building TCR beta libraries, iRepertoire HTBI primers were used together with Arm-PCR of CDR3 regions. Using its own MiXCR run on the multiplex PCR reads, TCRdb lists one record per CDR3 protein. This table holds 350,000 to 550,000 distinct CDR3 sequences, 14% found once. This same sample was also taken into another study, of T cells in Graves' hyperthyroidism and ophthalmopathy. That paper notes: Initially, a first-round RT-PCR of the TCR CDR3 employed the HTBI primer set.

The chain recombines TRBV7-9 with TRBJ2-5; 7 bases agree with TRBD1. This TCR came from a woman in her fifties or sixties with Graves disease. This sample comprised peripheral blood mononuclear cells (PBMCs), obtained at new diagnosis, from a patient treated with antithyroid drugs. In DNA form, the CDR3 reads TGTGCCAGCAGAAGCGGACAGGTTACGTACCAAGAGACCCAGTACTTC. Its protein product is CASRSGQVTYQETQYF.